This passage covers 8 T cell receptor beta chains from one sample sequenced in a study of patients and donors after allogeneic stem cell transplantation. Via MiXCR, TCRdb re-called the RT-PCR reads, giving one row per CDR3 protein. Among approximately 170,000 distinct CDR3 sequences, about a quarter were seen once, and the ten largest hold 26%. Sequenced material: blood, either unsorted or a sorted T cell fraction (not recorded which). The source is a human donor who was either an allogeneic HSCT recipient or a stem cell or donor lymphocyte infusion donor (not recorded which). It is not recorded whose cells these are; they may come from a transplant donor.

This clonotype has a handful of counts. For the CDR3, the DNA is TGCGCCAGCAGCTTGAACACCGGGACAGTTGACTATGGCTACACCTTC. This gives the protein CASSLNTGTVDYGYTF. The chain has TRBV5-1 and TRBJ1-2; TRBD1 matches 7 bases. The V and J ends lost 1 base and 3 bases, in that order; junction bases with no gene match: 9. This CDR3 is 16 amino acids long. CDR1 SGHRS and CDR2 YFSETQ come from the germline V gene.

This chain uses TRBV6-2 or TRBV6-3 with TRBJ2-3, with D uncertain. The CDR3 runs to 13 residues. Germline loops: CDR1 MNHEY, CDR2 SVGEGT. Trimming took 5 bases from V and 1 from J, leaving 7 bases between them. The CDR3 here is CASSRGGTDTQYF. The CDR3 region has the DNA TGTGCCAGCAGTCGTGGGGGCACAGATACGCAGTATTTT.

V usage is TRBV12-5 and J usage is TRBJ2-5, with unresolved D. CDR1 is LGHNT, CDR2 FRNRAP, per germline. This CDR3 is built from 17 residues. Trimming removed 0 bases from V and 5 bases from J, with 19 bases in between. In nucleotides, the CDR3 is TGTGCTAGTGGTTTGGTAGGCAGCCTTAAAATCGGGGAGACCCAGTACTTC. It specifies CASGLVGSLKIGETQYF.

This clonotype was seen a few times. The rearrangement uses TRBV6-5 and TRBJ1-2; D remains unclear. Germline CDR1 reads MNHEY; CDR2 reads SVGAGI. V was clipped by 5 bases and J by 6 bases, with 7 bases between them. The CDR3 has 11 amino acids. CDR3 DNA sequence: TGTGCCAGCAGTGGGATCCATGGCTACACCTTC. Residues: CASSGIHGYTF.

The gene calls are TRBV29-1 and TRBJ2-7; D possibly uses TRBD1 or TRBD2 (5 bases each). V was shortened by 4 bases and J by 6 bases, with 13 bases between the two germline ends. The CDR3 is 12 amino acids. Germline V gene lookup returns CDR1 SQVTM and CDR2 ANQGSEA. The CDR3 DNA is TGCAGCGTTGGGCAGGGACGTGGCGAGCAGTACTTC. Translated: CSVGQGRGEQYF.

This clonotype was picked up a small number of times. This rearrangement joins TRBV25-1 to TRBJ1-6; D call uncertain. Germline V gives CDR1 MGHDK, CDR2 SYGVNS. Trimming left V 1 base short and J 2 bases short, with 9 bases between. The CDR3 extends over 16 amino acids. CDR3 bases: TGTGCCAGCAGTGAATTGTTTGTACCCTATAATTCACCCCTCCACTTT. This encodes CASSELFVPYNSPLHF.

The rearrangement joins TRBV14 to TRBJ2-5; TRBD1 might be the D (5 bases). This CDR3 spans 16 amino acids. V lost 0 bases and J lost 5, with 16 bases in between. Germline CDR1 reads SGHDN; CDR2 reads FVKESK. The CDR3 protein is CASSQEYGRAVETQYF. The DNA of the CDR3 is TGTGCCAGCAGCCAAGAGTACGGCAGGGCGGTGGAGACCCAGTACTTC. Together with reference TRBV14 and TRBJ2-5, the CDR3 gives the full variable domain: EAGVTQFPSHSVIEKGQTVTLRCDPISGHDNLYWYRRVMGKEIKFLLHFVKESKQDESGMPNNRFLAERTGGTYSTLKVQPAELEDSGVYFCASSQEYGRAVETQYFGPGTRLLVL.

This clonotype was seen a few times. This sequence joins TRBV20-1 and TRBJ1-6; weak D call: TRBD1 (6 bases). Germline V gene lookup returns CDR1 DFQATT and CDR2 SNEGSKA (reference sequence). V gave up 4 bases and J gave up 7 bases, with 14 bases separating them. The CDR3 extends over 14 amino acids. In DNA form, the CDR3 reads TGCAGTGCTATAAGGGGGGGAGGGAATTCACCCCTCCACTTT. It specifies CSAIRGGGNSPLHF.